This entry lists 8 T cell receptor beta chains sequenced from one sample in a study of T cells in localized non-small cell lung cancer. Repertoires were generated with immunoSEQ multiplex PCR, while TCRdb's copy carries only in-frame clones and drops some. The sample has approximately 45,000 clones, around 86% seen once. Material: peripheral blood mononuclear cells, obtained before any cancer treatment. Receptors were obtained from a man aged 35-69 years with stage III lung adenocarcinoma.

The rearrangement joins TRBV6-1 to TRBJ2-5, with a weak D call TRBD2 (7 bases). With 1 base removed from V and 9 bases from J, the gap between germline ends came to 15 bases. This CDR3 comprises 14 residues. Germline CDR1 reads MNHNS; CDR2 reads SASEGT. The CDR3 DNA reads TGTGCCAGCAGTGAAGTCGGAGGGGGGGCGGCCCAGTACTTC. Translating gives CASSEVGGGAAQYF.

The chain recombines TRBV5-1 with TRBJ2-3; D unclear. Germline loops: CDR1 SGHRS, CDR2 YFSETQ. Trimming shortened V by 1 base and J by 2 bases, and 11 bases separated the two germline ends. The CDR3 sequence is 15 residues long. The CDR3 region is CASSLKDYNTDTQYF. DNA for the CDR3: TGCGCCAGCAGCTTGAAAGATTACAACACAGATACGCAGTATTTT.

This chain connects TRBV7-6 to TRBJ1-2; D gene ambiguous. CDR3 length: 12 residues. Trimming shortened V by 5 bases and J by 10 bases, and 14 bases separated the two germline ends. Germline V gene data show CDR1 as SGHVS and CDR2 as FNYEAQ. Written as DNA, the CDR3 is TGTGCCAGCAGCCCACTGACCCCGCACTACACCTTC. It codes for CASSPLTPHYTF.

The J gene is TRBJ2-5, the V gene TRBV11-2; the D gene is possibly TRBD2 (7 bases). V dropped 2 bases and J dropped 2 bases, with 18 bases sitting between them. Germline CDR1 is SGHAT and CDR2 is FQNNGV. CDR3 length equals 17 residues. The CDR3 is CASSLTLGGAWQETQYF. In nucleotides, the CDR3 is TGTGCCAGCAGCTTAACCTTGGGGGGGGCTTGGCAAGAGACCCAGTACTTC.

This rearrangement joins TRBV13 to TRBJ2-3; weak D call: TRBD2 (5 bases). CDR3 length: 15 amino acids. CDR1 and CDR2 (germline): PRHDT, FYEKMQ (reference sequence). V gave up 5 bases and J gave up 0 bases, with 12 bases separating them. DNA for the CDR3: TGTGCCAGCAGCCGGAGGTGGACTAGCACAGATACGCAGTATTTT. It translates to CASSRRWTSTDTQYF.

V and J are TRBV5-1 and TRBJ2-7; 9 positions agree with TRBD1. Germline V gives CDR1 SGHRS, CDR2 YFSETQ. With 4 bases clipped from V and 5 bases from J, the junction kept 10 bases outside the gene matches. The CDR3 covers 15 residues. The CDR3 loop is CASSVTGTGLDEQYF. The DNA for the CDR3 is TGCGCCAGCAGCGTTACCGGGACAGGGTTAGACGAGCAGTACTTC.

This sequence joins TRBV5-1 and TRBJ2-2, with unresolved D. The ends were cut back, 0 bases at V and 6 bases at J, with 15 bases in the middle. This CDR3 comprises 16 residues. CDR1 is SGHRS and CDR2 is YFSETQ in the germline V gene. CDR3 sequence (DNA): TGCGCCAGCAGCTTGGGGGGTACAAGCTTCCCCGGGGAGCTGTTTTTT. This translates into CASSLGGTSFPGELFF.

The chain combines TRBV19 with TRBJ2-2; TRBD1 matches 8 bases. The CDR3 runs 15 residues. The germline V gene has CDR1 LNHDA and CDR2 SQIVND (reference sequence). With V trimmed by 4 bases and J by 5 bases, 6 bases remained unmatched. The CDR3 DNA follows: TGTGCCAGTAGTACTTACAGGGGGAGTACCGGGGAGCTGTTTTTT. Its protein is CASSTYRGSTGELFF.